A selection of T cell receptor beta chains follows, all from one sample in a study of regulatory T cells in long-lasting Graves disease. TCRdb reanalysed the multiplex PCR reads using MiXCR and keeps one entry per CDR3 protein. The sample lists 400,000 or so distinct CDR3 sequences, 23% occurring once. This specimen consisted of peripheral blood mononuclear cells (PBMCs), obtained when the disease was refractory, from a patient treated with antithyroid drugs. Receptors were obtained from a female donor with Graves disease. Both conserved end residues are part of each CDR3. The D gene is left open where the match is weak.

D gene,J gene,V gene,CDR3 protein
.,TRBJ2-1,TRBV29-1,CSVGGGSSYNEQFF
TRBD2,TRBJ2-7,TRBV7-9,CASSLRGASGRSYEQYF
.,TRBJ2-5,TRBV14,CASSQKPFTWGQETQYF
.,TRBJ1-5,TRBV27,CASSFWGDQPQHF
.,TRBJ2-7,TRBV5-1,CASSRGTGRVYEQYF
.,TRBJ2-1,TRBV6-5,CASSYNGLAPGEQFF
.,TRBJ1-2,TRBV2,CASSADSSNYGYTF
.,TRBJ2-7,TRBV28,CASKPMGREFSYEQYF
.,TRBJ2-5,TRBV20-1,CSARTGATQYF
.,TRBJ2-1,TRBV2,CASRAGDYNEQFF
TRBD1,TRBJ1-1,TRBV29-1,CSGMTGAATEAFF
.,TRBJ1-4,TRBV6-1,CASSEPTNSHGKLFF
.,TRBJ1-1,TRBV19,CAGSIDWETEAFF
TRBD1,TRBJ1-1,TRBV29-1,CSVEGITGATEAFF
TRBD1,TRBJ2-6,TRBV6-1,CASTRQGSGANVLTF
.,TRBJ1-2,TRBV9,CASSVVGAPGYTF
TRBD2,TRBJ2-2,TRBV7-2,CASTSPRLAGGPRNTGELFF
TRBD2,TRBJ2-7,TRBV20-1,CSARDASGAYEQYF
.,TRBJ2-2,TRBV12-3/TRBV12-4,CASSKAGTNTGELFF
.,TRBJ1-5,TRBV28,CASSSTVDYQPQHF
TRBD1,TRBJ2-7,TRBV6-1,CASSRQSSDRVVYEQYF
TRBD1,TRBJ2-2,TRBV6-5,CASSYRGSTGELFF
.,TRBJ2-5,TRBV20-1,CSARQVLETQYF
.,TRBJ1-1,TRBV10-3,CAISEPTGPVTEAFF
TRBD2,TRBJ2-7,TRBV10-3,CAISGKGLADWVEQYF
TRBD2,TRBJ2-1,TRBV7-9,CASSLHLTGTSYNEQFF
.,TRBJ1-4,TRBV7-8,CASSRDTYATNEKLFF
.,TRBJ1-1,TRBV30,CAWNPGVMNTEAFF
.,TRBJ1-6,TRBV18,CASGGGDSPLHF
TRBD1,TRBJ2-7,TRBV20-1,CSASFGTGGLEQYF
.,TRBJ1-6,TRBV7-2,CASSLVGSPLHF
.,TRBJ1-2,TRBV27,CASSLRGRSGYTF
.,TRBJ1-1,TRBV19,CASIPGRRDTEAFF
.,TRBJ2-2,TRBV20-1,CSAPGSGHTGELFF
.,TRBJ2-2,TRBV27,CASSPKPLGNTGELFF
.,TRBJ2-7,TRBV12-3/TRBV12-4,CASSSLQGGRGEQYF
.,TRBJ1-2,TRBV28,CASSADGGYTF
.,TRBJ1-2,TRBV2,CASSEDGGFGGYTF
TRBD1,TRBJ2-2,TRBV30,CAWRRPGQTNTGELFF